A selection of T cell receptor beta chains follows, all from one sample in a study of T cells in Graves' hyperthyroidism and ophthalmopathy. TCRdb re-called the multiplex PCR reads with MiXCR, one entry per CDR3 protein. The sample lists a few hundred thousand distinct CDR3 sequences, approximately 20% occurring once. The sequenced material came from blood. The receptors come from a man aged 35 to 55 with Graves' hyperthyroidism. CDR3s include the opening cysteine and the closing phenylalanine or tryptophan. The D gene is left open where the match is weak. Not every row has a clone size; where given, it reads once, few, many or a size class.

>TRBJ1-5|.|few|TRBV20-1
TGCAGTGCTAGTGGTAGGGGGCAGCCCCAGCATTTT
CSASGRGQPQHF
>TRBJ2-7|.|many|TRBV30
TGTGCCTGCCGCAGGGGAAGCTCCTACGAGCAGTACTTC
CACRRGSSYEQYF
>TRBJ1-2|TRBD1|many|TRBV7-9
TGTGCCAGCTCCTCTTCAGCGGTCCCCGGGACAGGGCTGTACGGCTACACCTTC
CASSSSAVPGTGLYGYTF
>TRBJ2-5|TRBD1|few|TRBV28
TGTGCCAGCAGTCGACAGGGAATGTACCAAGAGACCCAGTACTTC
CASSRQGMYQETQYF
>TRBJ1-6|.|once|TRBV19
TGTGCCAGTAGTATTTCGCTGTTCGTTTCACCCCTCCACTTT
CASSISLFVSPLHF
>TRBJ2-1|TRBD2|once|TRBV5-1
TGCGCCAGCAGCTCAAGGCCCCCGGGACTAGCTCTGGGAAATGAGCAGTTCTTC
CASSSRPPGLALGNEQFF
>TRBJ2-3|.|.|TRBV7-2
TGTGCCAGCAGCTTTCGGGAGTACACAGATACGCAGTATTTT
CASSFREYTDTQYF
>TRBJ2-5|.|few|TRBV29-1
TGCAGCGTTGCACGGTCACAAGAGACCCAGTACTTC
CSVARSQETQYF
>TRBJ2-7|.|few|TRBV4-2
TGTGCCAGCAGCCAACCTGGAGGGGCAGGGTCCTACGAGCAGTACTTC
CASSQPGGAGSYEQYF
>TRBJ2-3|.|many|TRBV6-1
TGTGCCAGCAGAAAAGGGGCTAGCAAGACCACAGATACGCAGTATTTT
CASRKGASKTTDTQYF
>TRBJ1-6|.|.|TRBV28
TGTGCCAGCAGCCCGAGGACAGCACTATCACCCCTCCACTTT
CASSPRTALSPLHF
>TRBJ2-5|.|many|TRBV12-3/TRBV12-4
TGTGCCAGCAGTTTCGGTTTCGGAGGCCCCCAAGAGACCCAGTACTTC
CASSFGFGGPQETQYF
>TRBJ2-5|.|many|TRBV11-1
TGTGCCAGCAGCTTAGCGGTCAGCACCCAAGAGACCCAGTACTTC
CASSLAVSTQETQYF
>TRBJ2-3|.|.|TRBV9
TGTGCCAGCAGCGCCTGGGGTAGCGGTGCTAGCACAGATACGCAGTATTTT
CASSAWGSGASTDTQYF
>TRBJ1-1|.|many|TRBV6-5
TGTGCCAGCAGTTACTCGACGGTGAACACTGAAGCTTTCTTT
CASSYSTVNTEAFF
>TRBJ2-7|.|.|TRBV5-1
TGCGCCAGCAGTTATCAGAGTGACTACGAGCAGTACTTC
CASSYQSDYEQYF
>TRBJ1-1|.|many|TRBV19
TGTGCCAGTTCGGACAGCCGTTCCATGAACACTGAAGCTTTCTTT
CASSDSRSMNTEAFF
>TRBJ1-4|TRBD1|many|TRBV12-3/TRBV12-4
TGTGCCAGCAGTCCGCGGCCGCGAACAGGGGCAACTAATGAAAAACTGTTTTTT
CASSPRPRTGATNEKLFF
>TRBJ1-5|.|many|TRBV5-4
TGTGCCAGTTCGACAAATCCCAATCAGCCCCAGCATTTT
CASSTNPNQPQHF
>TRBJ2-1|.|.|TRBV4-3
TGCGCCAGCAGCCAAGATCACAATGAGCAGTTCTTC
CASSQDHNEQFF
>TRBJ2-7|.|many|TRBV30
TGTGCCTGGGACACAAATTCCTACGAGCAGTACTTC
CAWDTNSYEQYF
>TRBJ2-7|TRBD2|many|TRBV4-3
TGCGCCAGCAGCCAGCAGGGACTAGCGGGCCACGAGCAGTACTTC
CASSQQGLAGHEQYF
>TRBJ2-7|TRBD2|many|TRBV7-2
TGTGCCAGCAGCCGGACCCTCGGCGGGGGGCTTTACGAGCAGTACTTC
CASSRTLGGGLYEQYF
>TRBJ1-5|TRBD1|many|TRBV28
TGTGCCAGCAGAACCAACAGGGGGTCTTTTCAGCCCCAGCATTTT
CASRTNRGSFQPQHF
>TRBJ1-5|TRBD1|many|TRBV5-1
TGCGCCAGCAGCCCGAATGGACAGGCCAATCAGCCCCAGCATTTT
CASSPNGQANQPQHF
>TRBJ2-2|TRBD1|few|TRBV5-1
TGCGCCAGCAGCTTGGTTTCAGGGGGTCGTGCCGGGGAGCTGTTTTTT
CASSLVSGGRAGELFF
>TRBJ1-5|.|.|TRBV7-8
TGTGCCAGCAGCTCCTGGCTGGAGCCCCAGCATTTT
CASSSWLEPQHF
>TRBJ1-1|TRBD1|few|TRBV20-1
TGCAGTGCTAAACAGGGGGCCATGAACACTGAAGCTTTCTTT
CSAKQGAMNTEAFF
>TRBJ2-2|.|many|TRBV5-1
TGCGCCAGCAGCTACCTGAACAGAGACAGCGGGGAGCTGTTTTTT
CASSYLNRDSGELFF
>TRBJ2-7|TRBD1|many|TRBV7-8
TGTGCCAGCAGCTTAGACCCGGGACAGGGTTCCGACGAGCAGTACTTC
CASSLDPGQGSDEQYF
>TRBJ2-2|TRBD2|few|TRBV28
TGTGCCTCCCAGGCATCACCACGGGGGGGTCCCGGGGAGCTGTTTTTT
CASQASPRGGPGELFF
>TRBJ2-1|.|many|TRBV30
TGTGCCTGGGGCGTCCTCGGGGGCGAGCAGTTCTTC
CAWGVLGGEQFF
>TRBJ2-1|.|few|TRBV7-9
TGTGCCAGCAGCTTAGTAACTGGTGAGCAGTTCTTC
CASSLVTGEQFF
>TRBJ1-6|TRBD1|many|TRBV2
TGTGCCAGCAGTGAAGCATCGGGACAGGGGTTTACACCCCTCCACTTT
CASSEASGQGFTPLHF
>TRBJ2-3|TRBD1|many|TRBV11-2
TGTGCCAGCAGCAACACTGCCGGGACAGGGATGGGAGATACGCAGTATTTT
CASSNTAGTGMGDTQYF
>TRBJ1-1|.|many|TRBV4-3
TGCGCCAGCAGCCAAGATCGAAGCATGAACACTGAAGCTTTCTTT
CASSQDRSMNTEAFF
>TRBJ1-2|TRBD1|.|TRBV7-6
TGTGCCAGCAGCTTAGGGGCAGGGGGTAATGGCTACACCTTC
CASSLGAGGNGYTF
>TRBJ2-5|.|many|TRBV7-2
TGTGCCAGCAGCTTAATCCTAGGGGCGACCCAGTACTTC
CASSLILGATQYF
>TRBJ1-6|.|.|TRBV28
TGTGCCAGCAGTTTAAATGAGGGGGATAGTAATTCACCCCTCCGCTTT
CASSLNEGDSNSPLRF
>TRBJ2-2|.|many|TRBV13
TGTGCCAGCAGCTTAGGCCCCCTAAACACCGGGGAGCTGTTTTTT
CASSLGPLNTGELFF
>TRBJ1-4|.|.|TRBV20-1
TGCAGTGCTGCCCCGAGCTGGGATAGTTTTAGTTGGACTAATGAAAAACTGTTTTTT
CSAAPSWDSFSWTNEKLFF
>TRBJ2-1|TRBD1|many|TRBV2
TGTGCCACCGAGGGACAGGGGGGGAATGAGCAGTTCTTC
CATEGQGGNEQFF
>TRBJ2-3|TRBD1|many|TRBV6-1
TGTGCCAGCAGTGCCTTTGGGACAGGGGCGGTGCGCCGTGGCACAGATACGCAGTATTTT
CASSAFGTGAVRRGTDTQYF
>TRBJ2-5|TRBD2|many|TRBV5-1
TGCGCCAGCAGCTTGGCCGCCGCTAGCGGACAAGAGACCCAGTACTTC
CASSLAAASGQETQYF
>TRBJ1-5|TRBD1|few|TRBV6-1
TGTGCCAGCAGACCAGGGACAGGGGGGACCAATCAGCCCCAGCATTTT
CASRPGTGGTNQPQHF
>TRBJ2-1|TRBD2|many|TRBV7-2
TGTGCCAGCAGCCTTCAGGGGACTAGTAATGAGCAGTTCTTC
CASSLQGTSNEQFF
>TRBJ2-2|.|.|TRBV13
TGTGCCAGCAGCTTCCAGGGGTTCACCGGGGAGCTGTTTTTT
CASSFQGFTGELFF
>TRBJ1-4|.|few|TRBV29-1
TGCAGCGTTTTAGTTGGCTCTAATGAAAAACTGTTTTTT
CSVLVGSNEKLFF